Each of the 18 T cell receptor beta chains below was sequenced from the same sample in a study of response to subunit inactivated influenza vaccine. One entry per CDR3 protein results from TCRdb running MiXCR on the RT-PCR reads. The sample has 530,000 or so distinct CDR3 sequences, 14% seen once. The source was PBMCs from blood, collected 12 days after vaccination. The receptors were sampled from a man aged 50-59 years who received an inactivated influenza vaccine.

This clonotype has at least ten counts. V gene TRBV12-3 or TRBV12-4 combines with J gene TRBJ1-1; maybe TRBD1 (5 bases). The CDR3 covers 13 residues. The V and J ends lost 2 bases and 6 bases respectively, with 10 bases between them. CDR3 protein: CASSLRGRAEAFF. The CDR3, as DNA: TGTGCCAGCAGTTTAAGGGGACGCGCTGAAGCTTTCTTT.

There are a few counts of this clonotype. V usage is TRBV29-1 and J usage is TRBJ1-4; no definite D call. This CDR3 spans 11 amino acids. The germline CDR1 and CDR2 sequences are SQVTM and ANQGSEA. V lost 4 bases, J lost 5 bases, and 5 bases lay in between. The DNA of the CDR3 is TGCAGCGTTGCCAGAAATGAAAAACTGTTTTTT. Translating it yields CSVARNEKLFF.

This sequence joins TRBV4-3 and TRBJ2-2; TRBD2 aligns across 12 bases. The CDR3 consists of 17 residues. Trimming cost V 0 bases and J 6 bases; bases outside gene matches: 5. The germline V gene encodes CDR1 LGHNA and CDR2 YSLEER. The CDR3 region has the DNA TGCGCCAGCAGCCAAGATTGGCTAGCGGGGGGGCCCGGGGAGCTGTTTTTT. This encodes CASSQDWLAGGPGELFF.

DNA for the CDR3: TGTGCCAGCAGCCCGACACCGGGCTGGGTTCAGCAGTTCTTC. This codes for CASSPTPGWVQQFF. J is TRBJ2-1 and V is TRBV7-9; D is unresolved. This CDR3 contains 14 residues. Germline V gene lookup returns CDR1 SEHNR and CDR2 FQNEAQ (reference sequence). Between the trimmed V and J ends, which lost 5 bases and 11 bases, there was a span of 19 bases. The complete variable domain, with remaining parts taken from reference TRBV7-9 and TRBJ2-1, reads DTGVSQNPRHKITKRGQNVTFRCDPISEHNRLYWYRQTLGQGPEFLTYFQNEAQLEKSRLLSDRFSAERPKGSFSTLEIQRTEQGDSAMYLCASSPTPGWVQQFFGPGTRLTVL.

The rearrangement links TRBV20-1 to TRBJ2-3; 7 nucleotides agree with TRBD2. The CDR3 is 13 residues long. Germline V gives CDR1 DFQATT, CDR2 SNEGSKA (reference sequence). Losses at the gene ends were 6 bases for V and 4 bases for J; bases not matched to a gene: 7. DNA of the CDR3: TGCAGTGCGGTAGTGGGGGGGGCAGATACGCAGTATTTT. Its protein is CSAVVGGADTQYF.

This chain joins TRBV7-9 and TRBJ2-7; 7 bases line up with TRBD1. The V segment lost 5 bases and the J segment 7 bases; nucleotides outside the gene matches: 5. The CDR3 length is 12 residues. The V gene's germline CDR1 is SEHNR and CDR2 FQNEAQ (reference sequence). CDR3 sequence reads: CASSPQGIEQYF. The CDR3 DNA reads as TGTGCCAGCAGCCCACAGGGGATAGAGCAGTACTTC.

The chain uses TRBV6-1 and TRBJ1-1; D might be TRBD1 (5 bases). Germline assignment: CDR1 MNHNS and CDR2 SASEGT. The CDR3 length is 14 residues. The V and J ends lost 6 bases and 0 bases respectively, with 11 bases between them. For the CDR3, the DNA is TGTGCCAGCAGGGTCCCAGGGTTGAACACTGAAGCTTTCTTT. It yields the protein CASRVPGLNTEAFF.

The chain is built from TRBV4-3 and TRBJ2-3; TRBD1 aligns across 7 bases. V dropped 0 bases and J dropped 5; count of bases not matched to a gene: 5. The CDR3 contains 15 residues. Per germline, CDR1 LGHNA and CDR2 YSLEER. DNA for the CDR3: TGCGCCAGCAGCCAAGATGGGGCAGGGGGAGATACGCAGTATTTT. Encoded protein: CASSQDGAGGDTQYF.

This clonotype showed up just a few times. The rearrangement uses TRBV29-1 and TRBJ2-1; D is unresolved. The CDR3 runs to 12 residues. Trimming removed 5 bases from V and 3 bases from J, with 8 bases in between. Germline V gene lookup returns CDR1 SQVTM and CDR2 ANQGSEA. This CDR3 is CSVLTNYNEQFF. CDR3 DNA sequence: TGCAGCGTTTTAACTAACTACAATGAGCAGTTCTTC.

The CDR3 DNA reads as TGTGCCTGGAGTAGAAAAAGACAGGTTCTCTACAATGAGCAGTTCTTC. Translating it yields CAWSRKRQVLYNEQFF. The rearrangement joins TRBV30 to TRBJ2-1; possible D gene TRBD1, 6 bases. Per germline, CDR1 GTSNPN and CDR2 SVGIG (reference sequence). This CDR3 has 16 residues. V lost 2 bases, J lost 3 bases, and 17 bases lay in between.

The V call is TRBV6-5, the J call TRBJ2-7; perhaps D is TRBD1 or TRBD2 (5 bases each). Trimming removed 0 bases at V and 0 bases at J, with 18 bases between. The CDR3 length is 18 residues. Per the germline V gene, CDR1 is MNHEY and CDR2 is SVGAGI. The CDR3 DNA sequence: TGTGCCAGCAGTTACTCGATCCCCGGGGCTCACCGCTCCTACGAGCAGTACTTC. Translating gives CASSYSIPGAHRSYEQYF.

V gene TRBV7-2 combines with J gene TRBJ1-4; 8 bases map to TRBD1. This CDR3 contains 14 residues. V lost 5 bases and J lost 8; bases outside the gene matches: 7. CDR1 and CDR2 (germline): SGHTA, FQGNSA. CDR3 sequence reads: CASSTDRGREKLFF. The CDR3 nucleotides read TGTGCCAGCAGCACCGACAGGGGAAGAGAAAAACTGTTTTTT. The full variable domain, in which reference TRBV7-2 and TRBJ1-4 provide the parts outside the CDR3, is GAGVSQSPSNKVTEKGKDVELRCDPISGHTALYWYRQSLGQGLEFLIYFQGNSAPDKSGLPSDRFSAERTGGSVSTLTIQRTQQEDSAVYLCASSTDRGREKLFFGSGTQLSVL.

This clonotype was seen more than once but under ten times. The V gene is TRBV7-8, the J gene TRBJ2-1, with 8 bases that match TRBD2. The J segment lost 7 bases and the V segment lost 4 bases, leaving 3 bases of the junction unmatched. In germline, CDR1 is SGHVS, CDR2 FQNEAQ. This CDR3 is 13 amino acids long. The CDR3 region is CASSSGTRNEQFF. CDR3 nucleotides: TGTGCCAGCAGCTCCGGGACTAGGAATGAGCAGTTCTTC.

The rearrangement links TRBV7-9 to TRBJ2-3, with a weak D call TRBD1 (5 bases). Germline CDR1 and CDR2: SEHNR and FQNEAQ (reference sequence). The length of the CDR3 is 15 residues. V was shortened by 5 bases and J by 0 bases, with 12 bases between the two germline ends. The CDR3 spells CASSARVRSTDTQYF. Here the CDR3 DNA reads TGTGCCAGCAGCGCCAGGGTGAGGAGCACAGATACGCAGTATTTT.

This clonotype was counted many times. The genes are TRBV3-1 and TRBJ2-7; the D call may be TRBD1 or TRBD2 (5 bases each). The CDR3 extends over 14 amino acids. The V end was cut by 2 bases, the J end by 5 bases, with 13 bases between. Germline CDR1 LGHDT, CDR2 YNNKEL (reference sequence). This chain's CDR3 is CASSQWERDHEQYF. DNA of the CDR3: TGTGCCAGCAGCCAATGGGAGAGGGACCACGAGCAGTACTTC.

This clonotype was counted many times. V gene TRBV20-1 combines with J gene TRBJ1-5; D might be TRBD1 (6 bases). The ends were cut back, 2 bases at V and 5 bases at J, with 13 bases in the middle. The CDR3 has 14 residues. Germline-derived CDR1 and CDR2 are DFQATT and SNEGSKA (reference sequence). CDR3 in DNA: TGCAGTGCTAGACCACACAGGGACTATCAGCCCCAGCATTTT. Protein product: CSARPHRDYQPQHF.

The genes are TRBV28 and TRBJ2-7; 7 positions agree with TRBD1. V lost 7 bases and J lost 2; bases outside the gene matches: 8. The germline gives CDR1 MDHEN, CDR2 SYDVKM. This CDR3 has 14 amino acids. The CDR3 DNA reads as TGTGCCAGCACCCTAGGGGGCTACACCTACGAGCAGTACTTC. It specifies CASTLGGYTYEQYF.

This clonotype has ten or more counts. J is TRBJ2-1 and V is TRBV5-6; TRBD2 agrees at 11 bases. Germline V gene lookup returns CDR1 SGHDT and CDR2 YYEEEE. The CDR3 is made up of 16 amino acids. V lost 4 bases and J lost 7; bases outside the gene matches: 10. The CDR3 bases are TGTGCCAGCAGCCAAATCGGGACTAGCGGTCGGAATGAGCAGTTCTTC. It is translated as CASSQIGTSGRNEQFF.